One and the same sample provided the 28 T cell receptor beta chains below, sequenced in a study of blood T cells in healthy people across ages. A sample-barcoded 5' primer and a J-beta primer mix were used in a second PCR of about 7 to 12 cycles. TCRdb re-analysed the 5' RACE reads in MiXCR, keeping a single row per CDR3 protein. The repertoire holds about 2 million distinct CDR3 sequences, with 49% as singletons. The specimen was blood. The receptors originated from a woman in her forties in good health.

The chain carries TRBV6-6 and TRBJ1-3; weak D call: TRBD1 (6 bases). The CDR3 is 17 residues long. Germline V gene lookup returns CDR1 MNHNY and CDR2 SVGAGI (reference sequence). With 3 bases removed from V and 0 bases from J, the gap between germline ends came to 15 bases. The CDR3 reads CASSYRAGASSGNTIYF. CDR3 sequence (DNA): TGTGCCAGCAGTTATCGGGCAGGGGCCAGCTCTGGAAACACCATATATTTT.

This chain links TRBV20-1 with TRBJ2-3; TRBD2 aligns across 14 bases. V shed 3 bases and J 2 bases; nucleotides not matched to a gene: 4. CDR1 is DFQATT, CDR2 SNEGSKA, per germline (reference sequence). The CDR3 loop spans 16 amino acids. CDR3 in amino acids: CSARQTSGGVTDTQYF. The CDR3 coding sequence is TGCAGTGCTAGGCAGACTAGCGGGGGGGTCACAGATACGCAGTATTTT.

The chain employs TRBV7-2 and TRBJ1-4; 7 positions agree with TRBD1. The germline CDR1 and CDR2 sequences are SGHTA and FQGNSA. The V gene end was trimmed by 5 bases and the J gene end by 1 base; junction bases not matched to a gene: 7. The length of the CDR3 is 16 residues. The chain's CDR3 is CASSSQGGVTNEKLFF. CDR3 nucleotides: TGTGCCAGCAGCAGCCAGGGGGGTGTAACTAATGAAAAACTGTTTTTT.

At least ten counts were recorded for this clonotype. The J gene is TRBJ2-7, the V gene TRBV20-1; possibly TRBD1 or TRBD2 for D (7 bases each). V lost 4 bases and J 3 bases, leaving 19 bases between the germline ends. Germline V lookup: CDR1 DFQATT, CDR2 SNEGSKA (reference sequence). The CDR3 is made up of 15 amino acids. This CDR3 is CSAKQPGGGNYEQYF. CDR3 DNA sequence: TGCAGTGCTAAACAGCCAGGGGGAGGGAACTACGAGCAGTACTTC.

V is TRBV15 and J is TRBJ2-5; D tentatively fits TRBD1 or TRBD2 (5 bases each). Germline lookup yields CDR1 LNHNV and CDR2 YYDKDF (reference sequence). CDR3 length: 14 residues. Trimming pared 5 bases from V and 6 bases from J, leaving 16 bases between. DNA of the CDR3: TGTGCCACCAGCGACGTATGGGGGTCGAAGACCCAGTACTTC. As protein: CATSDVWGSKTQYF.

The genes are TRBV4-2 and TRBJ2-1; TRBD2 aligns across 9 bases. Germline CDR1 reads LGHNA; CDR2 reads YNFKEQ. This CDR3 has 16 residues. V shed 0 bases, J shed 4 bases, and the junction held 4 bases outside the gene matches. In DNA form, the CDR3 reads TGTGCCAGCAGCCAAGACTCGACTAGCGGATACAATGAGCAGTTCTTC. It is translated as CASSQDSTSGYNEQFF.

The chain combines TRBV12-3 or TRBV12-4 with TRBJ2-5; no clear D gene. V lost 1 base and J lost 11, with 17 bases in between. The CDR3 has 14 amino acids. The CDR3 DNA reads as TGTGCCAGCAGTTTAGGTGGATCCTACGTGGGGCAGTACTTC. This encodes CASSLGGSYVGQYF.

This sequence joins TRBV28 and TRBJ2-3; TRBD2 agrees at 13 bases. The CDR3 has 15 residues. Germline CDR1 is MDHEN and CDR2 is SYDVKM. The V gene end was trimmed by 7 bases and the J gene end by 4 bases; junction bases not matched to a gene: 5. This chain's CDR3 is CASNLLAGGADTQYF. CDR3 bases: TGTGCCAGCAACCTACTAGCGGGGGGGGCAGATACGCAGTATTTT.

This clonotype was counted only a few times. The V gene is TRBV6-5, the J gene TRBJ2-3; 9 nucleotides line up with TRBD1. This CDR3 is built from 14 residues. Trimming removed 6 bases from V and 6 bases from J; junction bases left unmatched: 7. Germline-derived CDR1 and CDR2 are MNHEY and SVGAGI. The CDR3: CASRPTGTGDTQYF. The CDR3 DNA reads as TGTGCCAGCAGACCCACCGGGACAGGGGATACGCAGTATTTT.

V is TRBV6-5 and J is TRBJ1-2, with TRBD1 matching over 8 bases. Germline V gene data show CDR1 as MNHEY and CDR2 as SVGAGI. This CDR3 contains 14 residues. Losses at the gene ends were 5 bases for V and 7 bases for J; bases not matched to a gene: 9. This chain's CDR3 is CASSTGMGQVGYTF. CDR3 coding DNA: TGTGCCAGCAGTACCGGGATGGGACAGGTTGGCTACACCTTC.

The chain combines TRBV9 with TRBJ1-2; 7 positions match TRBD1. Germline CDR1 and CDR2: SGDLS and YYNGEE. V was pared by 3 bases and J by 6 bases, with 8 bases of the junction left unmatched. This CDR3 has 14 amino acids. The CDR3 region is CASSASDRVNGYTF. CDR3 nucleotide sequence: TGTGCCAGCAGCGCTTCCGACAGGGTGAATGGCTACACCTTC. The full variable domain, completed using reference TRBV9 and TRBJ1-2, is DSGVTQTPKHLITATGQRVTLRCSPRSGDLSVYWYQQSLDQGLQFLIQYYNGEERAKGNILERFSAQQFPDLHSELNLSSLELGDSALYFCASSASDRVNGYTFGSGTRLTVV.

The chain links TRBV28 to TRBJ1-2, with TRBD1 identical over 9 bases. Per the germline V gene, CDR1 is MDHEN and CDR2 is SYDVKM. Trimming removed 5 bases from V and 6 bases from J; junction bases left unmatched: 7. The CDR3 spans 14 residues. The CDR3 DNA reads TGTGCCAGCAGTCCGGACAGGGGTTTTCATGGCTACACCTTC. Translation: CASSPDRGFHGYTF.

J is TRBJ2-2 and V is TRBV9; D ambiguous. This CDR3 has 14 amino acids. Trimming stripped 3 bases from V and 4 bases from J, with 10 bases between. CDR1 is SGDLS and CDR2 is YYNGEE in the germline V gene. The CDR3 sequence is CASSADLITGELFF. The DNA for the CDR3 is TGTGCCAGCAGCGCGGACCTTATCACCGGGGAGCTGTTTTTT. The full variable domain, completed using reference TRBV9 and TRBJ2-2, is DSGVTQTPKHLITATGQRVTLRCSPRSGDLSVYWYQQSLDQGLQFLIQYYNGEERAKGNILERFSAQQFPDLHSELNLSSLELGDSALYFCASSADLITGELFFGEGSRLTVL.

Of note for this clonotype: A junction end diverges from the germline sequence, so it may reflect a read error. J is TRBJ2-4 and V is TRBV28; TRBD1 or TRBD2 may be the D gene (5 bases each). This CDR3 comprises 13 residues. The germline gives CDR1 MDHEN, CDR2 SYDVKM. CDR3 sequence reads: CVSSSRGLNEQYF. CDR3 nucleotides: TGTGTCAGCAGTTCCCGGGGCCTCAATGAGCAGTACTTC.

This clonotype was observed a handful of times. This rearrangement joins TRBV11-2 to TRBJ2-5; tentatively, D is TRBD2 (6 bases). CDR3 size: 14 residues. Germline CDR1 reads SGHAT; CDR2 reads FQNNGV. Trimming took 6 bases from V and 5 from J, leaving 16 bases between them. The CDR3 bases are TGTGCCAGCAGTAACAGCGGGTCCGAGGAGACCCAGTACTTC. Its protein product is CASSNSGSEETQYF.

In nucleotides, the CDR3 is TGTGCCAGCAGCCAAGATCGGATAAGGGGATCTGGCTACACCTTC. Translation: CASSQDRIRGSGYTF. This chain links TRBV4-2 with TRBJ1-2; possible D gene TRBD1, 5 bases. The CDR3 runs to 15 residues. Between the trimmed V and J ends, which lost 0 bases and 7 bases, there was a span of 15 bases. The germline V gene encodes CDR1 LGHNA and CDR2 YNFKEQ.

This clonotype was picked up a small number of times. The rearrangement joins TRBV4-3 to TRBJ1-6; 7 nucleotides agree with TRBD1. The CDR3 covers 17 residues. Germline assignment: CDR1 LGHNA and CDR2 YSLEER. Trimming at V came to 0 bases and at J to 7 bases, leaving 9 bases not matched to a gene. Here the CDR3 DNA reads TGCGCCAGCAGCCAAGAAGTAAAGACAGGGCTAAATTCACCCCTCCACTTT. Protein sequence: CASSQEVKTGLNSPLHF.

The chain has TRBV6-5 and TRBJ2-4, with a weak D call TRBD2 (6 bases). TRBJ2-7 explains the end of the DNA better; the J call may be wrong. In germline, CDR1 is MNHEY, CDR2 SVGAGI. The CDR3 runs 15 residues. This CDR3 is CASSPSEIGTYEQYF. CDR3 DNA: TGTGCCAGCAGCCCTAGCGAAATCGGGACCTACGAGCAGTACTTC.

The CDR3 DNA sequence: TGTGCCAGCACCCAAGAAGCCAAAAACATTCAGTACTTC. It yields the protein CASTQEAKNIQYF. This chain links TRBV28 with TRBJ2-4, with D hard to call. The CDR3 is 13 residues long. V lost 7 bases and J 0 bases, leaving 7 bases between the germline ends. CDR1 and CDR2 from the germline V gene are MDHEN and SYDVKM.

This clonotype has only one observation. Sequence at one end of the junction differs from germline and may be a read error. This rearrangement joins TRBV12-3 or TRBV12-4 to TRBJ2-3; 13 nucleotides agree with TRBD2. The CDR3 has 18 residues. CDR3 amino acids: CASSLLGLAGFSTDAQYF. CDR3 coding DNA: TGTGCCAGCAGTTTACTGGGACTAGCGGGGTTTAGCACAGATGCGCAGTATTTT.

CDR3 bases: TGTGCCAGCAGTTTAGGGCGGGTGGGGCCCTACGAGCAGTACTTC. It yields the protein CASSLGRVGPYEQYF. The chain has TRBV27 and TRBJ2-7; TRBD1 or TRBD2 may be the D gene (5 bases each). Per germline, CDR1 MNHEY and CDR2 SMNVEV (reference sequence). This CDR3 has 15 residues. Trimming cost V 2 bases and J 2 bases, with 13 bases left between them.

The chain carries TRBV15 and TRBJ1-2; D is undetermined. V was trimmed by 4 bases and J by 5 bases, leaving 11 bases between them. Germline V gene lookup returns CDR1 LNHNV and CDR2 YYDKDF (reference sequence). This CDR3 comprises 13 residues. This chain's CDR3 is CATSKAFWYGYTF. The CDR3 DNA is TGTGCCACCAGCAAAGCTTTTTGGTATGGCTACACCTTC.

In this sample, this clonotype turned up once. The chain combines TRBV28 with TRBJ2-4; TRBD2 matches 12 bases. The J call may be incorrect, as the DNA end agrees better with TRBJ2-7. This CDR3 has 14 residues. CDR1 is MDHEN and CDR2 is SYDVKM in the germline V gene. Written as DNA, the CDR3 is TGTGCCAGCAGGGGGACTAGCGGGTCCTACGAGCAGTACTTC. Translation: CASRGTSGSYEQYF.

This clonotype was observed once. The gene calls are TRBV9 and TRBJ1-1; 11 nucleotides line up with TRBD1. Germline V gene lookup returns CDR1 SGDLS and CDR2 YYNGEE. The V segment lost 0 bases and the J segment 4 bases; nucleotides outside the gene matches: 2. CDR3 size: 15 residues. For the CDR3, the DNA is TGTGCCAGCAGCGTAGGTGGGACAGGGGGCACTGAAGCTTTCTTT. Translated: CASSVGGTGGTEAFF. The whole variable domain, filled in from reference TRBV9 and TRBJ1-1, reads DSGVTQTPKHLITATGQRVTLRCSPRSGDLSVYWYQQSLDQGLQFLIQYYNGEERAKGNILERFSAQQFPDLHSELNLSSLELGDSALYFCASSVGGTGGTEAFFGQGTRLTVV.

The chain recombines TRBV4-2 with TRBJ2-1; unclear D gene. The J call may be in error: the DNA end matches TRBJ2-7 better. The CDR3 spans 18 residues. Germline V CDR1 and CDR2: LGHNA, YNFKEQ. The CDR3 DNA reads as TGTGCCAGCAGCCAAGATCTGCCCAAAGAAAGCTCCTACAATGAGCAGTACTTC. This codes for CASSQDLPKESSYNEQYF.

This clonotype came up a few times. The genes are TRBV7-2 and TRBJ1-2; D uncertain. Trimming pared 7 bases from V and 3 bases from J, leaving 15 bases between. This CDR3 contains 14 residues. Germline assignment: CDR1 SGHTA and CDR2 FQGNSA. Written as DNA, the CDR3 is TGTGCCAGCACCCGGCGGGAAAGGGACTATGGCTACACCTTC. Its translation is CASTRRERDYGYTF.

This clonotype was detected a few times. This chain connects TRBV6-2 or TRBV6-3 to TRBJ2-7; the D gene is possibly TRBD1 (5 bases). V shed 7 bases and J shed 3 bases, with 13 bases lying between them. The length of the CDR3 is 13 residues. Germline V gene sequence: CDR1 MNHEY, CDR2 SVGEGT. This chain's CDR3 is CASTIGQGYEQYF. CDR3 in DNA: TGTGCCAGCACAATTGGTCAGGGCTACGAGCAGTACTTC.

The chain uses TRBV2 and TRBJ2-1, with 13 positions matching TRBD2. The CDR3 has 16 residues. In germline, CDR1 is SNHLY, CDR2 FYNNEI. V trimming: 5 bases; J trimming: 7 bases; junction bases outside the gene matches: 8. CDR3 DNA sequence: TGTGCCAGCAGTTTTACAACTAGCGGGGGGGGAAATGAGCAGTTCTTC. Its protein product is CASSFTTSGGGNEQFF.